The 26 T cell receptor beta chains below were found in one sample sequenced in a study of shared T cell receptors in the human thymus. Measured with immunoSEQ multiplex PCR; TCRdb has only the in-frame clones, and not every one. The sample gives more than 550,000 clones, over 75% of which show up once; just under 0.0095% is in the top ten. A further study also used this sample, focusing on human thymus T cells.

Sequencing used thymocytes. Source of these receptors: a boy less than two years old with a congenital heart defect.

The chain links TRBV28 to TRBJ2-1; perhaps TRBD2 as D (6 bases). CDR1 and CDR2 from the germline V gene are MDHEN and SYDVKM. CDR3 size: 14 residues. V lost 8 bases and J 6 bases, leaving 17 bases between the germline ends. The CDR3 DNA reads TGTGCCAGCTCCCCCGGGAGTGGGGTCAATGAGCAGTTCTTC. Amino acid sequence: CASSPGSGVNEQFF.

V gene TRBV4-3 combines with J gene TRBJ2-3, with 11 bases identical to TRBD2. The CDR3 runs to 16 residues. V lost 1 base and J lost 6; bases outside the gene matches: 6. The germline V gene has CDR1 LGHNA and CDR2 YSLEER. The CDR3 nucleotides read TGCGCCAGCAGCCAAGGAGTAGCGGGAGGGCCGGATACGCAGTATTTT. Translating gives CASSQGVAGGPDTQYF.

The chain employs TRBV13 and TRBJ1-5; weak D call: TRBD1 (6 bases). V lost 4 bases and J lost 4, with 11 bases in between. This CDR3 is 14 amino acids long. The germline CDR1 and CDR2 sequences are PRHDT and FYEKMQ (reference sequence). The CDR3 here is CASSSGARNQPQHF. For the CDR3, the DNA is TGTGCCAGCAGCTCAGGGGCCCGAAATCAGCCCCAGCATTTT.

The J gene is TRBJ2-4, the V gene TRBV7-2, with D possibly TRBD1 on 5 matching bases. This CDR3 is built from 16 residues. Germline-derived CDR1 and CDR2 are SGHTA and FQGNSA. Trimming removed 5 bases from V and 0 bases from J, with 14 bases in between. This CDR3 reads CASSRTSGQAKNIQYF. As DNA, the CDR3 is TGTGCCAGCAGCAGGACATCAGGTCAAGCCAAAAACATTCAGTACTTC. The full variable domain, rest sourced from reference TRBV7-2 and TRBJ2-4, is GAGVSQSPSNKVTEKGKDVELRCDPISGHTALYWYRQSLGQGLEFLIYFQGNSAPDKSGLPSDRFSAERTGGSVSTLTIQRTQQEDSAVYLCASSRTSGQAKNIQYFGAGTRLSVL.

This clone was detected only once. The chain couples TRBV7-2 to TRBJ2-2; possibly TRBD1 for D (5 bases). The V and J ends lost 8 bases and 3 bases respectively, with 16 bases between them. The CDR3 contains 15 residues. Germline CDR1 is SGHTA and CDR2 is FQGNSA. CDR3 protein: CASLGAGSYTGELFF. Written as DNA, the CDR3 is TGTGCCAGCTTAGGGGCAGGGTCGTACACCGGGGAGCTGTTTTTT.

The CDR3 bases are TGCGCCAGCAGCTCGGAGAGGGACTACGAGCAGTACTTC. Translation gives CASSSERDYEQYF. The gene calls are TRBV5-1 and TRBJ2-7; D is possibly TRBD2 (5 bases). The germline gives CDR1 SGHRS, CDR2 YFSETQ. This CDR3 contains 13 residues. Trimming cost V 3 bases and J 3 bases, with 10 bases left between them.

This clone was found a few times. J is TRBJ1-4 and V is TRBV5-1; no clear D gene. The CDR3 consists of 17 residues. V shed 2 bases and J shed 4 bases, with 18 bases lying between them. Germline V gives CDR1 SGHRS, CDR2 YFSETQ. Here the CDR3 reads CASSLESSELVNEKLFF. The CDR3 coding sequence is TGCGCCAGCAGCTTAGAGTCGTCGGAGTTGGTTAATGAAAAACTGTTTTTT.

The CDR3 loop reads CAWRMGTGWRTEAFF. For the CDR3, the DNA is TGTGCCTGGAGGATGGGTACGGGTTGGAGGACTGAAGCTTTCTTT. The rearrangement links TRBV30 to TRBJ1-1; the D is unclear. Trimming pared 3 bases from V and 5 bases from J, leaving 19 bases between. The CDR3 covers 15 residues. Germline CDR1 and CDR2: GTSNPN and SVGIG (reference sequence). Complete variable domain (other parts from reference TRBV30 and TRBJ1-1): SQTIHQWPATLVQPVGSPLSLECTVEGTSNPNLYWYRQAAGRGLQLLFYSVGIGQISSEVPQNLSASRPQDRQFILSSKKLLLSDSGFYLCAWRMGTGWRTEAFFGQGTRLTVV.

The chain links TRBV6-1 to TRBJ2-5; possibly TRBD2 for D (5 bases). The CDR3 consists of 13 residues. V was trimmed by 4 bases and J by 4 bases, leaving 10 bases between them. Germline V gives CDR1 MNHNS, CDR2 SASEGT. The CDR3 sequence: CASSAYGVETQYF. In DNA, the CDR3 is TGTGCCAGCAGTGCCTACGGGGTAGAGACCCAGTACTTC.

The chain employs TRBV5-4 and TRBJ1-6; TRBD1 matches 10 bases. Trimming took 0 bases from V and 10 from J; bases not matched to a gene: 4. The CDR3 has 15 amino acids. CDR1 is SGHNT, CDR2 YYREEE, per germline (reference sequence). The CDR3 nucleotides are TGTGCCAGCAGCTTGGGGGGGACAGGGGAATCACCCCTCCACTTT. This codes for CASSLGGTGESPLHF.

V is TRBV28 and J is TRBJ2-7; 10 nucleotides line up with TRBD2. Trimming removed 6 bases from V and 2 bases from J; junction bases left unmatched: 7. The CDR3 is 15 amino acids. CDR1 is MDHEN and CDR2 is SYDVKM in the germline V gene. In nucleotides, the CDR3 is TGTGCCAGCAGCGACTGGACTAGCGGAACCTACGAGCAGTACTTC. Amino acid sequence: CASSDWTSGTYEQYF.

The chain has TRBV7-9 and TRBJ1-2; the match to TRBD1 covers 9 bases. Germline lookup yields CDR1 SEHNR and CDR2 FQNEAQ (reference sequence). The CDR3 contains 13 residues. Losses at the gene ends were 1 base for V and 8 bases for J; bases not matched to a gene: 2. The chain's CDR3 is CASSLGTGAGYTF. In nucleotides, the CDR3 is TGTGCCAGCAGCTTAGGGACAGGGGCCGGCTACACCTTC.

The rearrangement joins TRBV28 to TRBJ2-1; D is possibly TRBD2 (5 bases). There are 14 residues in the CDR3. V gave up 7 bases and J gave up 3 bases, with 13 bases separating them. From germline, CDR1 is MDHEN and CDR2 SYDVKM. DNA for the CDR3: TGTGCCAGCACGCGGGCAGCAAACTACAATGAGCAGTTCTTC. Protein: CASTRAANYNEQFF.

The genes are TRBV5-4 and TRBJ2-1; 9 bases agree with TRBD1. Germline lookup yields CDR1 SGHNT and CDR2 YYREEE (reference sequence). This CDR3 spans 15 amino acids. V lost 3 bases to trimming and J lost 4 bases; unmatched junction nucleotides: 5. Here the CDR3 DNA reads TGTGCCAGCAGCTGGGGGGACAGGGTATACAATGAGCAGTTCTTC. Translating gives CASSWGDRVYNEQFF. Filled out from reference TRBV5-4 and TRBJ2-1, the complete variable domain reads ETGVTQSPTHLIKTRGQQVTLRCSSQSGHNTVSWYQQALGQGPQFIFQYYREEENGRGNFPPRFSGLQFPNYSSELNVNALELDDSALYLCASSWGDRVYNEQFFGPGTRLTVL.

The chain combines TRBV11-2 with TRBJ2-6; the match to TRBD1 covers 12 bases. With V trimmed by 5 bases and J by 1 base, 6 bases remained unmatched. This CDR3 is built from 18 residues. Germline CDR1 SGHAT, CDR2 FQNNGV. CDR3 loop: CASSQQGQGASGANVLTF. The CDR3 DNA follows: TGTGCCAGCAGCCAACAGGGACAGGGGGCATCTGGGGCCAACGTCCTGACTTTC. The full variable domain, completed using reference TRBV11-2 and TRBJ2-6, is EAGVAQSPRYKIIEKRQSVAFWCNPISGHATLYWYQQILGQGPKLLIQFQNNGVVDDSQLPKDRFSAERLKGVDSTLKIQPAKLEDSAVYLCASSQQGQGASGANVLTFGAGSRLTVL.

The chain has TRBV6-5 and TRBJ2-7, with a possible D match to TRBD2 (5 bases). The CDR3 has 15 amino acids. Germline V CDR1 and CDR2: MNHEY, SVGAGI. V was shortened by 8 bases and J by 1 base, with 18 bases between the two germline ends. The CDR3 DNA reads TGTGCCAGCCAAGCCTTAAAGCGGTTTTCCTACGAGCAGTACTTC. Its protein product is CASQALKRFSYEQYF.

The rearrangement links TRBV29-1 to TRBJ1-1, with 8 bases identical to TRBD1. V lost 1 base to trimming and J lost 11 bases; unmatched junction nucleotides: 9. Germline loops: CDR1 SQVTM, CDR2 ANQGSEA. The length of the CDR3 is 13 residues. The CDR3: CSVEGQRTGTAFF. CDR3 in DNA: TGCAGCGTTGAAGGCCAGAGGACAGGGACGGCTTTCTTT.

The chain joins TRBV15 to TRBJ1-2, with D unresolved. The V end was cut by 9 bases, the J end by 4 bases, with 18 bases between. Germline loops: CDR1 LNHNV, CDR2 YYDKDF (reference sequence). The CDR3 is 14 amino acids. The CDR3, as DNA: TGTGCCACACTCCTTCCGGGGTGGAGCTATGGCTACACCTTC. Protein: CATLLPGWSYGYTF. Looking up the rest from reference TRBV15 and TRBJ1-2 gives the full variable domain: DAMVIQNPRYQVTQFGKPVTLSCSQTLNHNVMYWYQQKSSQAPKLLFHYYDKDFNNEADTPDNFQSRRPNTSFCFLDIRSPGLGDTAMYLCATLLPGWSYGYTFGSGTRLTVV.

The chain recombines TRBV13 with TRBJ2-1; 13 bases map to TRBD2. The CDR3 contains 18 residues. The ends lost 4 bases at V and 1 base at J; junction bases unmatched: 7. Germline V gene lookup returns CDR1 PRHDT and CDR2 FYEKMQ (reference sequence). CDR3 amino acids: CASSSPGLAGTSYNEQFF. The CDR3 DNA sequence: TGTGCCAGCAGCTCCCCGGGACTAGCGGGAACTTCCTACAATGAGCAGTTCTTC.

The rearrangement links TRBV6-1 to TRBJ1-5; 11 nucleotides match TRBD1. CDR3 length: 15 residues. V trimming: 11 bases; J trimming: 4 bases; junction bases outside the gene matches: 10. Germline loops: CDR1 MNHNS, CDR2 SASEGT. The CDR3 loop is CAGGYGQGANQPQHF. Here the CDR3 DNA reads TGTGCCGGGGGATACGGACAGGGGGCAAATCAGCCCCAGCATTTT.

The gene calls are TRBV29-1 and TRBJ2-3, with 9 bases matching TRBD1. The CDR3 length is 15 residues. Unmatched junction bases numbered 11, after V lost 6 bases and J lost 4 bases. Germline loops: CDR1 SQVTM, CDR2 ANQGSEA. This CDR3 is CSVAHRDRVADTQYF. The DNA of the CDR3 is TGCAGCGTCGCCCACCGGGACAGGGTAGCAGATACGCAGTATTTT.

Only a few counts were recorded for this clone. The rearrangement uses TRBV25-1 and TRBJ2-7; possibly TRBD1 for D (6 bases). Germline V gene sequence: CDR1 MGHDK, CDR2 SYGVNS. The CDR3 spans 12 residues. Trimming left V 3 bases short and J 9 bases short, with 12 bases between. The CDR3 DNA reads TGTGCCAGCAGTGAGCCTACAGGGTCGCAGTACTTC. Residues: CASSEPTGSQYF.

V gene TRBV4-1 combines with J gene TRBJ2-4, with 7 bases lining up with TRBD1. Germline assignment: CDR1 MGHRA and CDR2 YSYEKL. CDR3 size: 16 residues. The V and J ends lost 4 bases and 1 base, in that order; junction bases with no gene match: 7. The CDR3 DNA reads TGCGCCAGCAGCCCGGTGGACAGGTCGGCCAAAAACATTCAGTACTTC. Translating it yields CASSPVDRSAKNIQYF.

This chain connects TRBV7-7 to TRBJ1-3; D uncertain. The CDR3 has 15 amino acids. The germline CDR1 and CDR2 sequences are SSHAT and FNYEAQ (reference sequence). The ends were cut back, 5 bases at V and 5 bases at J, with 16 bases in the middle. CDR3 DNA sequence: TGTGCCAGCAGCCCTTCCCCGGGAGGTAGAAACACCATATATTTT. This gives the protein CASSPSPGGRNTIYF.

The CDR3 spells CASSEDSFQTYEQYF. The CDR3 region has the DNA TGTGCCAGCAGTGAAGACAGCTTCCAAACCTACGAGCAGTACTTC. This chain uses TRBV6-1 with TRBJ2-7; D gene unclear. Between the trimmed V and J ends, which lost 1 base and 2 bases, there was a span of 12 bases. The CDR3 extends over 15 amino acids. Per the germline V gene, CDR1 is MNHNS and CDR2 is SASEGT.

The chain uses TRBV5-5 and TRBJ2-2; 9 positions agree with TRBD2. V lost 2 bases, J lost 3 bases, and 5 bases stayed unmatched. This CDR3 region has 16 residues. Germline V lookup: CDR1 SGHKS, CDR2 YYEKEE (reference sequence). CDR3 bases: TGTGCCAGCAGCTTTTTTAGCGGGGGCTACACCGGGGAGCTGTTTTTT. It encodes CASSFFSGGYTGELFF.